Sequencing of this TCR beta chain was carried out in a study of OX40 agonist ivuxolimab in advanced cancers. Study details: Patients got intravenous ivuxolimab at 0.01 to 10 mg/kg every 2 weeks. The group had a mean age of 60 years, ranged from roughly 23 to 85, and was roughly 83% male. Previous treatment with anti-PD-1, anti-PD-L1 or anti-CTLA-4 therapy was allowed; roughly 40% had received some. Study-wide findings and caveats: Expanded peripheral T-cell antigen specificity went undetermined.

For this clone: The antigen remains unidentified.

V shed 5 bases and J shed 1 base, with 8 bases lying between them. In germline, CDR1 is SEHNR, CDR2 FQNEAQ (reference sequence). This CDR3 is built from 13 residues. The method was immunoSEQ multiplex PCR; TCRdb's version includes in-frame clones alone and lacks a portion of them. This sample has fewer than 40,000 clones, with 80% found just once. This sequence was found in an adult with an advanced solid tumor such as melanoma, head and neck, liver or kidney cancer. The specimen was CD4+ or CD8+ T cells sorted from blood, collected in a trial of the OX40 agonist ivuxolimab. The rearrangement joins TRBV7-9 to TRBJ1-1; a weak D match, TRBD1 (6 bases). The CDR3 coding sequence is TGTGCCAGCAGCCTGGACAGGAACACTGAAGCTTTCTTT. This codes for CASSLDRNTEAFF.